This T cell receptor (beta chain) stems from a study of shared clonotypes between healthy human individuals. Generated by immunoSEQ multiplex PCR, the TCRdb table keeps only in-frame clones and is missing some. The sample records hundreds of thousands of clones, approximately 96% being singletons. The CDR3 spans 14 residues. V lost 1 base, J lost 8 bases, and 14 bases lay in between. Germline values: CDR1 SGHVS, CDR2 FNYEAQ. Findings of the study overall: What rarefaction showed was incomplete sorted-subset sequencing despite large depth.

Note on this clone: What it binds is unknown.

The naive CD8 population came from CD45RO-negative cells selected for CCR7, without terminally differentiated effector memory CD45RA+ cells. The study drew its donors from healthy HIV-negative adults without recent acute infections or vaccinations. The chain has TRBV7-6 and TRBJ1-2; D not resolved. The sequencing input was naive CD8+ T cells sorted from blood. This receptor was identified in a woman in her 30s in good health. The DNA of the CDR3 is TGTGCCAGCAGCTTAGGGGGTCAGGCTCGAGGCTACACCTTC. The encoded protein is CASSLGGQARGYTF.